These 3 T cell receptor beta chains were sequenced from one sample in a study of blood T cell repertoires in COVID-19. Repertoires were generated with immunoSEQ multiplex PCR, while TCRdb's copy carries only in-frame clones and drops some. The sample consists of some 80,000 clones, about 78% of them appearing once. Sequenced sample: peripheral blood. The receptors derive from a human donor in a cohort sampled during active COVID-19.

The sample holds one count of this clone. The rearrangement links TRBV9 to TRBJ2-7; 7 bases align to TRBD1. V lost 0 bases and J lost 5; bases outside the gene matches: 8. Germline V CDR1 and CDR2: SGDLS, YYNGEE. There are 15 residues in the CDR3. CDR3 in DNA: TGTGCCAGCAGCGTAGAAGGGGTCCAGGGGGACGAGCAGTACTTC. Amino acid sequence: CASSVEGVQGDEQYF.

The CDR3 spells CASSQVVAGGHNEQYF. In DNA form, the CDR3 reads TGTGCCAGCAGCCAAGTCGTAGCGGGGGGGCACAACGAGCAGTACTTC. The chain recombines TRBV4-2 with TRBJ2-7; 11 bases map to TRBD2. The CDR3 extends over 16 amino acids. Losses at the gene ends were 1 base for V and 5 bases for J; bases not matched to a gene: 7. Germline CDR1 and CDR2: LGHNA and YNFKEQ.

The chain couples TRBV9 to TRBJ2-3; 8 bases are shared with TRBD2. V trimming: 3 bases; J trimming: 2 bases; junction bases outside the gene matches: 20. Germline V CDR1 and CDR2: SGDLS, YYNGEE. The CDR3 has 20 residues. The CDR3 region is CASSGLTGAGVPGATDTQYF. The CDR3 region has the DNA TGTGCCAGCAGCGGGCTGACGGGAGCGGGAGTCCCGGGGGCCACAGATACGCAGTATTTT.